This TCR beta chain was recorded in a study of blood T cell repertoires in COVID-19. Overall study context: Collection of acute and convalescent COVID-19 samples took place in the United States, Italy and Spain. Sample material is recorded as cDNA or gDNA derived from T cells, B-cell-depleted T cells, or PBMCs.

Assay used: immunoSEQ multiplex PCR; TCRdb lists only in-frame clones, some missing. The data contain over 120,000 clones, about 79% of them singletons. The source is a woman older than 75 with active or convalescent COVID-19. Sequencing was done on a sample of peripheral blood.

The CDR3 loop reads CASSTGQGRETQYF. The CDR3 DNA is TGCGCCAGCAGCACCGGACAGGGGAGGGAGACCCAGTACTTC. The chain uses TRBV5-1 and TRBJ2-5, with 9 bases that match TRBD1. This CDR3 contains 14 residues. Germline-derived CDR1 and CDR2 are SGHRS and YFSETQ. The ends lost 4 bases at V and 5 bases at J; junction bases unmatched: 6.